The 18 T cell receptor beta chains in this list originate from one sample, sequenced in a study of blood T cell repertoires in COVID-19. The repertoire was sequenced with immunoSEQ multiplex PCR; TCRdb's copy has only in-frame clones and lacks some. The profile shows approximately 59,000 clones, around 86% of them singletons. The sample taken for sequencing was peripheral blood. The receptor source for this set is a woman of 80 years or more with acute or convalescent COVID-19.

This clone was seen only once. The J gene is TRBJ1-5, the V gene TRBV18; D is unresolved. The CDR3 is 14 residues long. Germline CDR1 and CDR2: KGHSH and LQKENI. V shed 0 bases and J shed 4 bases, with 7 bases lying between them. CDR3 DNA sequence: TGTGCCAGCTCACCACCGGAGGCTAATCAGCCCCAGCATTTT. Translated: CASSPPEANQPQHF.

The chain is built from TRBV28 and TRBJ2-2; D not resolved. Deletions cut 2 bases from V and 14 bases from J, with 12 bases between. The germline V gene has CDR1 MDHEN and CDR2 SYDVKM. This CDR3 has 12 amino acids. CDR3 residues: CASSLTGYGLFF. The CDR3 DNA is TGTGCCAGCAGTTTAACCGGGTATGGACTGTTTTTT. The full variable domain, rest sourced from reference TRBV28 and TRBJ2-2, is DVKVTQSSRYLVKRTGEKVFLECVQDMDHENMFWYRQDPGLGLRLIYFSYDVKMKEKGDIPEGYSVSREKKERFSLILESASTNQTSMYLCASSLTGYGLFFGEGSRLTVL.

A note on this clone: The junction and the germline gene differ at one end; a read error may be behind it. The rearrangement joins TRBV5-6 to TRBJ2-7; 14 nucleotides line up with TRBD2. The CDR3 totals 14 residues. Germline V lookup: CDR1 SGHDT, CDR2 YYEEEE. CDR3 nucleotides: TGTGCCAGCAGCTCGGGACTAGCGGGAGTAAAGGTGGACTTC. This encodes CASSSGLAGVKVDF.

The genes are TRBV6-5 and TRBJ2-7, with 7 bases that match TRBD1. Per germline, CDR1 MNHEY and CDR2 SVGAGI. Losses at the gene ends were 0 bases for V and 0 bases for J; bases not matched to a gene: 5. This CDR3 spans 16 amino acids. This CDR3 reads CASSYSTGYDSYEQYF. The CDR3, as DNA: TGTGCCAGCAGTTACTCGACAGGGTATGACTCCTACGAGCAGTACTTC.

The J gene is TRBJ2-2, the V gene TRBV9; D not certain. Trimming took 0 bases from V and 1 from J, leaving 7 bases between them. The CDR3 totals 15 residues. Germline CDR1 is SGDLS and CDR2 is YYNGEE. The CDR3 sequence is CASSVGPRNTGELFF. The CDR3 DNA reads TGTGCCAGCAGCGTAGGTCCCAGGAACACCGGGGAGCTGTTTTTT.

The gene calls are TRBV19 and TRBJ2-1; 9 positions match TRBD1. CDR3 length equals 13 residues. With V trimmed by 3 bases and J by 13 bases, 7 bases remained unmatched. Per the germline V gene, CDR1 is LNHDA and CDR2 is SQIVND (reference sequence). This CDR3 is CASSIPPQGAQFF. The DNA of the CDR3 is TGTGCCAGTAGTATCCCCCCACAGGGGGCCCAGTTCTTC.

Regarding this clone: A read error may account for a junction end that differs from germline. The J gene is TRBJ1-2, the V gene TRBV4-1, with D tentatively TRBD1 (5 bases). The CDR3 sequence is 15 residues long. The germline gives CDR1 MGHRA, CDR2 YSYEKL. The CDR3 DNA is TGCGCCAGCAGCCCCAGGGAAGGCGACTCCACCGCTACCTCCTTC. Amino acids: CASSPREGDSTATSF.

This clone has a handful of counts. V and J are TRBV19 and TRBJ1-1; no firm D call. Trimming removed 7 bases at V and 0 bases at J, with 9 bases between. Germline CDR1 and CDR2: LNHDA and SQIVND (reference sequence). This CDR3 region has 13 residues. CDR3 nucleotide sequence: TGTGCCAGTACGGAGCGATTGAACACTGAAGCTTTCTTT. It specifies CASTERLNTEAFF.

The V call is TRBV11-3, the J call TRBJ2-3; 7 nucleotides agree with TRBD2. Germline V gene data show CDR1 as SGHNT and CDR2 as YENEEA. CDR3 length: 14 amino acids. V lost 2 bases, J lost 4 bases, and 3 bases stayed unmatched. In DNA form, the CDR3 reads TGTGCCAGCAGCTTAAGGCTAGCGGCAGATACGCAGTATTTT. Residues: CASSLRLAADTQYF.

This chain's CDR3 is CASSRTSVEQFF. The CDR3 DNA sequence: TGTGCCAGCAGTCGCACTAGCGTTGAGCAGTTCTTC. The chain has TRBV6-2 or TRBV6-3 and TRBJ2-1, with 7 bases lining up with TRBD2. CDR3 length equals 12 residues. Germline lookup yields CDR1 MNHEY and CDR2 SVGEGT. V trimming: 5 bases; J trimming: 9 bases; junction bases outside the gene matches: 4.

This chain connects TRBV10-3 to TRBJ2-3; TRBD2 matches at 13 bases. Germline values: CDR1 ENHRY, CDR2 SYGVKD. This CDR3 spans 18 amino acids. V lost 6 bases, J lost 1 base, and 10 bases stayed unmatched. CDR3 sequence (DNA): TGTGCCATCAGCTCGGGTCGGACTAGCGGGGGACGCACAGATACGCAGTATTTT. Its translation: CAISSGRTSGGRTDTQYF.

The chain combines TRBV7-3 with TRBJ2-1, with D possibly TRBD2 on 5 matching bases. Per germline, CDR1 SGHTA and CDR2 FQGTGA. The CDR3 is 13 amino acids. Trimming took off 3 bases at V and 6 bases at J, with 9 bases between the two ends. CDR3 sequence reads: CASSLGSINEQFF. The CDR3 nucleotides are TGTGCCAGCAGCTTGGGGAGCATCAATGAGCAGTTCTTC.

The chain joins TRBV7-2 to TRBJ2-5; the D gene is possibly TRBD1 (5 bases). V lost 3 bases, J lost 1 base, and 12 bases lay in between. CDR1 is SGHTA, CDR2 FQGNSA, per germline. This CDR3 spans 15 amino acids. The CDR3 sequence: CASSLFDSPQETQYF. The CDR3, as DNA: TGTGCCAGCAGCTTGTTCGACAGCCCCCAAGAGACCCAGTACTTC. Looking up the rest from reference TRBV7-2 and TRBJ2-5 gives the full variable domain: GAGVSQSPSNKVTEKGKDVELRCDPISGHTALYWYRQSLGQGLEFLIYFQGNSAPDKSGLPSDRFSAERTGGSVSTLTIQRTQQEDSAVYLCASSLFDSPQETQYFGPGTRLLVL.

The chain links TRBV28 to TRBJ2-4; D is possibly TRBD2 (5 bases). This CDR3 contains 15 residues. Trimming took off 3 bases at V and 0 bases at J, with 9 bases between the two ends. CDR1 and CDR2 from the germline V gene are MDHEN and SYDVKM. The CDR3 spells CASSLAGLAKNIQYF. In DNA, the CDR3 is TGTGCCAGCAGTTTGGCAGGACTAGCCAAAAACATTCAGTACTTC.

The chain carries TRBV9 and TRBJ1-6; no firm D call. With 4 bases removed from V and 10 bases from J, the gap between germline ends came to 15 bases. This CDR3 contains 14 residues. Germline V gene sequence: CDR1 SGDLS, CDR2 YYNGEE. In DNA form, the CDR3 reads TGTGCCAGCAGCCCCTCGGGAGGGCGGTCACCCCTCCACTTT. Translated, it gives CASSPSGGRSPLHF.

The rearrangement uses TRBV18 and TRBJ2-2, with TRBD2 matching 13 bases. The J segment lost 0 bases and the V segment lost 3 bases, leaving 4 bases of the junction unmatched. In germline, CDR1 is KGHSH, CDR2 LQKENI. The CDR3 has 18 amino acids. This chain's CDR3 is CASSPGTSGVSNTGELFF. DNA for the CDR3: TGTGCCAGCTCACCTGGGACTAGCGGGGTCTCGAACACCGGGGAGCTGTTTTTT.

The chain links TRBV5-4 to TRBJ2-1; TRBD2 aligns across 7 bases. Trimming removed 4 bases from V and 1 base from J; junction bases left unmatched: 5. CDR3 length: 15 residues. From germline, CDR1 is SGHNT and CDR2 YYREEE (reference sequence). CDR3 sequence: CASSGLSGSYNEQFF. DNA for the CDR3: TGTGCCAGCAGCGGCCTTAGCGGGTCCTACAATGAGCAGTTCTTC.

This chain uses TRBV11-3 with TRBJ1-5; D remains ambiguous. The CDR3 is 13 residues long. Trimming removed 11 bases from V and 7 bases from J, with 18 bases in between. Germline loops: CDR1 SGHNT, CDR2 YENEEA. Written as DNA, the CDR3 is TGTGCCTCCAGGCGTCGGGGTTTACAGCCCCAGCATTTT. This translates into CASRRRGLQPQHF.